The 15 T cell receptor beta chains presented below share a single source sample, sequenced in a study of T cells in Graves' hyperthyroidism and ophthalmopathy (dated by TCRdb to between 2017 and 2020). The library was built by means of multiplex PCR. The reads were generated on an Illumina HiSeq 2000. TCR beta CDR3 regions were amplified from RNA transcripts. The TCR CDR3 was subjected to a first round of RT-PCR using the HTBI primer set and the Qiagen OneStep RT-PCR kit. In-frame beta chains were kept once TCRdb had trimmed the public reads at Q25 with fastp and called clones with MiXCR. Rows with a matching CDR3 protein are joined into one entry that keeps the most common DNA and genes. This sample has around 300,000 distinct CDR3 sequences in its table, and over 12% of those were observed once. The top ten hold 30% to 35% of the sample. The sample was blood. The receptors originated from a woman aged 50 to 60 with Graves' hyperthyroidism that later progressed to Graves' ophthalmopathy.

The table lists this clonotype with a few counts. This may arise from a read error, as a much more abundant clone is one base away. The V gene is TRBV12-3 or TRBV12-4, the J gene TRBJ2-1; 9 nucleotides match TRBD2. V was clipped by 5 bases and J by 10 bases; unmatched bases: 12. This CDR3 is built from 15 residues. CDR3 in DNA: TGTGCCAGCAGTCGCCCCTGGGGCGGGGGGGGAGAGCAGTTCTTC. As protein: CASSRPWGGGGEQFF.

This clonotype was seen ten or more times. This rearrangement joins TRBV20-1 to TRBJ2-6; perhaps TRBD2 as D (6 bases). The CDR3 covers 15 residues. Trimming removed 6 bases from V and 0 bases from J, with 12 bases in between. Per germline, CDR1 DFQATT and CDR2 SNEGSKA (reference sequence). CDR3 DNA sequence: TGCAGTGCCCAGGGACTTCACTCTGGGGCCAACGTCCTGACTTTC. It encodes CSAQGLHSGANVLTF.

This clonotype was observed a handful of times. The J gene is TRBJ1-5, the V gene TRBV9; 8 nucleotides match TRBD1. The CDR3 is 15 residues long. The ends lost 0 bases at V and 7 bases at J; junction bases unmatched: 6. The V gene's germline CDR1 is SGDLS and CDR2 YYNGEE. CDR3 sequence (DNA): TGTGCCAGCAGCGTAGGGGACAGGATAGGACAGCCCCAGCATTTT. Its protein product is CASSVGDRIGQPQHF.

This clonotype was seen many times. The rearrangement joins TRBV27 to TRBJ2-1; TRBD2 matches 11 bases. Losses at the gene ends were 3 bases for V and 4 bases for J; bases not matched to a gene: 11. Germline values: CDR1 MNHEY, CDR2 SMNVEV (reference sequence). The CDR3 covers 18 residues. CDR3 sequence reads: CASSFEWIAGGPYNEQFF. As DNA, the CDR3 is TGTGCCAGCAGTTTTGAGTGGATAGCGGGAGGGCCTTACAATGAGCAGTTCTTC.

This clonotype was recorded only once. V is TRBV20-1 and J is TRBJ2-5, with 13 bases identical to TRBD2. J lost 5 bases, V lost 3 bases, and 18 bases had no gene match. There are 19 residues in the CDR3. The germline V gene has CDR1 DFQATT and CDR2 SNEGSKA (reference sequence). The CDR3 nucleotides read TGCAGTGCTAGTCACCCTCCGGGACGGACACTAGCGGGAGGGGAGACCCAGTACTTC. This translates into CSASHPPGRTLAGGETQYF.

This clonotype occurred a few times. This may arise from a read error, as a much more abundant clone is one base away. The chain joins TRBV27 to TRBJ2-3, with D uncertain. The CDR3 is made up of 12 amino acids. Germline CDR1 reads MNHEY; CDR2 reads SMNVEV (reference sequence). The CDR3 protein is CASGFGVDTQYF. CDR3 bases: TGTGCCAGCGGTTTTGGTGTAGATACGCAGTATTTT.

This clonotype has a handful of counts. The V gene is TRBV20-1, the J gene TRBJ2-3; no clear D gene. The length of the CDR3 is 10 residues. CDR1 is DFQATT and CDR2 is SNEGSKA in the germline V gene (reference sequence). CDR3 in amino acids: CTVLLNTQYF. CDR3 nucleotide sequence: TGCACCGTACTCCTAAATACGCAGTATTTT.

This clonotype was observed many times. The chain combines TRBV2 with TRBJ2-2; 8 bases match TRBD2. CDR3 size: 14 residues. V lost 6 bases to trimming and J lost 4 bases; unmatched junction nucleotides: 4. Germline CDR1 is SNHLY and CDR2 is FYNNEI. The DNA of the CDR3 is TGTGCCAGCAGGGCCGGGACTAGCACCGGGGAGCTGTTTTTT. This encodes CASRAGTSTGELFF.

The J gene is TRBJ2-7, the V gene TRBV7-2; D might be TRBD1 (7 bases). From germline, CDR1 is SGHTA and CDR2 FQGNSA. Trimming pared 3 bases from V and 5 bases from J, leaving 14 bases between. The CDR3 is 14 residues long. The CDR3 region has the DNA TGTGCCAGCAGCTTTGGCGGGACAGTCAACGAGCAGTACTTC. This codes for CASSFGGTVNEQYF.

Turning to this clonotype: One end of the junction varies from germline; a read error may be responsible. The V call is TRBV5-6, the J call TRBJ2-5, with D perhaps matching TRBD1 or TRBD2 (5 bases each). CDR3 length: 12 amino acids. Germline V gene sequence: CDR1 SGHDT, CDR2 YYEEEE. The CDR3 loop is CASSLASGTSNF. CDR3 in DNA: TGTGCCAGCAGCTTGGCCTCAGGGACCTCCAACTTC.

Note on this clonotype: Given a much more abundant clone one base away, this may be a read error. This chain links TRBV5-1 with TRBJ2-1; no firm D call. Trimming pared 4 bases from V and 8 bases from J, leaving 16 bases between. The CDR3 has 14 amino acids. CDR1 and CDR2 from the germline V gene are SGHRS and YFSETQ. Here the CDR3 reads CASSPLSGADEQFF. CDR3 in DNA: TGCGCCAGCAGCCCCCTCTCTGGAGCAGATGAGCAGTTCTTC.

The CDR3 reads CATSDSALPSNQPQHF. The CDR3 nucleotides read TGTGCCACCAGTGACTCCGCGTTGCCCAGCAATCAGCCCCAGCATTTT. The J gene is TRBJ1-5, the V gene TRBV24-1; no firm D call. V gave up 4 bases and J gave up 1 base, with 13 bases separating them. The CDR3 has 16 residues. The V gene's germline CDR1 is KGHDR and CDR2 SFDVKD.

The chain carries TRBV20-1 and TRBJ1-4; D unresolved. V was shortened by 2 bases and J by 0 bases, with 7 bases between the two germline ends. Germline V gene lookup returns CDR1 DFQATT and CDR2 SNEGSKA (reference sequence). The CDR3 contains 14 residues. CDR3 region: CSARPRPTNEKLFF. In DNA form, the CDR3 reads TGCAGTGCTAGACCCAGACCAACTAATGAAAAACTGTTTTTT.

This clonotype was observed many times. The CDR3 loop reads CASSFTGLTYEQYF. In nucleotides, the CDR3 is TGTGCCAGCAGTTTTACAGGGTTAACCTACGAGCAGTACTTC. The chain is built from TRBV28 and TRBJ2-7, with a possible D match to TRBD1 (6 bases). There are 14 residues in the CDR3. From germline, CDR1 is MDHEN and CDR2 SYDVKM. Trimming cost V 3 bases and J 2 bases, with 11 bases left between them.

The CDR3 DNA follows: TGTGCCAGCAGACTCCGGGCTCCTAGCACAGATACGCAGTATTTT. Translated: CASRLRAPSTDTQYF. This sequence joins TRBV6-1 and TRBJ2-3; D not certain. The V end lost 6 bases, the J end lost 0 bases, and 13 bases lay between the germline ends. The V gene's germline CDR1 is MNHNS and CDR2 SASEGT. The CDR3 sequence is 15 residues long.